The clone carrying this T cell receptor (beta chain) came up many times. Its antigen is not identified. The CDR3 totals 16 residues. Trimming removed 4 bases from V and 5 bases from J, with 18 bases in between. Germline CDR1 is SEHNR and CDR2 is FQNEAQ (reference sequence). The source of the sample is a study of CD8 T cells in ankylosing spondylitis. General study results and limits: Among TCR beta sequences, a motif of several highly homologous variants appeared characteristic of ankylosing spondylitis blood.

Using its own MiXCR run on the 5' RACE reads, TCRdb lists one record per CDR3 protein. The sample comprises some 250,000 distinct CDR3 sequences, approximately 9% of which are singletons, and about 6.8% rests with the top ten. Sequencing was carried out using blood, either unsorted or a sorted T cell fraction (not recorded which). V is TRBV7-9 and J is TRBJ1-5; TRBD1 might be the D (6 bases). The TCR sequence derives from a male donor with ankylosing spondylitis or in good health (not recorded which). CDR3 amino acids: CASSCQKTGHYQPQHF. DNA for the CDR3: TGTGCCAGCAGCTGCCAGAAGACAGGACACTATCAGCCCCAGCATTTT.